This T cell receptor (beta chain) stems from a study of Ad26.COV2.S vaccination and SARS-CoV-2 variants. Across the whole study: Ad26.COV2.S was injected intramuscularly once or twice, 56 days apart.

Germline CDR1 ENHRY, CDR2 SYGVKD. The CDR3 totals 13 residues. Trimming cost V 8 bases and J 2 bases, with 12 bases left between them. This clone was observed a few times. Sequencing used immunoSEQ multiplex PCR; TCRdb keeps in-frame clones, though not all of them. The sample includes roughly 680,000 clones, more than 70% of them seen just once. Treatment here: some 20 received Ad26.COV2.S at low or high dose, single or two shots; 5 received placebo; per-sample allocation not given. Material that was analyzed had been drawn on day 63 after the first vaccine or placebo injection. The specimen was peripheral blood, collected in a trial of Ad26.COV2.S vaccine versus placebo. The V call is TRBV10-3, the J call TRBJ1-1; no reliable D call. The TCR originated in a person aged 18-60 years who received the Ad26.COV2.S COVID-19 vaccine or a placebo. For the CDR3, the DNA is TGTGCCATCCACCATGAGACCAACACTGAAGCTTTCTTT. Translating gives CAIHHETNTEAFF.